The sequence of this TCR beta chain was determined in a study of graft-versus-host responses after intestinal transplantation. Method: immunoSEQ multiplex PCR; TCRdb's copy keeps in-frame clones and lacks some. The table records 80,000 to 90,000 clones, about 90% of them present only once. Concerning this clone itself: What it binds is not known.

Trimming took 4 bases from V and 4 from J; bases not matched to a gene: 6. The CDR3 extends over 16 amino acids. Germline V gene sequence: CDR1 SGHRS, CDR2 YFSETQ. Material: unstimulated CD4+ T cells sorted from spleen or lymph node cells, obtained before intestinal transplant. This sequence originates from a human donor who received an intestinal transplant. This rearrangement joins TRBV5-1 to TRBJ2-5; 14 nucleotides agree with TRBD2. DNA of the CDR3: TGCGCCAGCAGCCCGACTAGCGGGGGGGCTGGAGAGACCCAGTACTTC. Translation: CASSPTSGGAGETQYF.